This T cell receptor (beta chain) came from a study of T cell responses to AZD1222 COVID-19 vaccine. Study information: Combined were second doses at about 4 or about 12 weeks.

A word on this clone: As yet, its antigen is unknown.

Measured with immunoSEQ multiplex PCR; TCRdb has only the in-frame clones, and not every one. The sample records some 100,000 clones, roughly 84% being singletons. Looked up from germline, CDR1 is LGHDT and CDR2 is YNNKEL (reference sequence). The V and J ends lost 2 bases and 4 bases, in that order; junction bases with no gene match: 5. The CDR3 is made up of 16 amino acids. Findings and limits, study-wide: When two AZD1222 doses had been given, Spike-specific TCR breadth and depth rose. Close to half of all spike-specific TCRs reportedly target regions of the variants that are unmutated.

The chain carries TRBV3-1 (or the pseudogene TRBV3-2) and TRBJ1-2, with 12 nucleotides matching TRBD1. The TCR originated in an adult in good health. Sequencing used peripheral blood, obtained on day 0 of AZD1222 vaccination. The CDR3 sequence is CASSQPGTGGIYGYTF. CDR3 nucleotide sequence: TGTGCCAGCAGCCAACCCGGGACAGGGGGCATCTATGGCTACACCTTC.